The 5 T cell receptor beta chains below all came from one sample that was sequenced in a study of blood T cell repertoires in COVID-19. Assay: immunoSEQ multiplex PCR; the TCRdb copy retains only in-frame clones and omits some. Of 490,000 or so clones listed, roughly 90% are singletons. The sequencing sample was made of PBMCs or T cells enriched from blood (not recorded which). The receptors shown here come from a woman in her forties who had recovered from COVID-19.

Here the CDR3 DNA reads TGCGCCAGCAGCACGGGACTAGCGGGCCTTAATGAGCAGTTCTTC. Amino acids: CASSTGLAGLNEQFF. The chain combines TRBV5-1 with TRBJ2-1; 12 bases match TRBD2. The CDR3 extends over 15 amino acids. Germline V gives CDR1 SGHRS, CDR2 YFSETQ. After removal of 4 bases from V and 7 bases from J, the junction contained 6 bases not matched to a gene.

The chain combines TRBV12-3 or TRBV12-4 with TRBJ1-1; D gene ambiguous. CDR3 length: 13 amino acids. V lost 3 bases and J lost 5, with 10 bases in between. CDR3 bases: TGTGCCAGCAGTTTCTTAGCCTCAACTGAAGCTTTCTTT. This sequence encodes CASSFLASTEAFF.

The rearrangement links TRBV6-2 or TRBV6-3 to TRBJ1-5; D call uncertain. This CDR3 is 14 amino acids long. With 5 bases removed from V and 4 bases from J, the gap between germline ends came to 12 bases. Germline-derived CDR1 and CDR2 are MNHEY and SVGEGT. The CDR3 nucleotides read TGTGCCAGCAGTACCCGGGAACAGAATCAGCCCCAGCATTTT. Translated: CASSTREQNQPQHF.

The chain recombines TRBV24-1 with TRBJ2-3; 10 bases map to TRBD2. CDR1 is KGHDR and CDR2 is SFDVKD in the germline V gene. The V segment lost 3 bases and the J segment 6 bases; nucleotides outside the gene matches: 14. The CDR3 is made up of 18 amino acids. This CDR3 reads CATSDPPGASGRVDTQYF. The CDR3 DNA reads as TGTGCCACCAGTGATCCCCCGGGCGCTAGCGGGAGAGTGGATACGCAGTATTTT.

The chain has TRBV4-1 and TRBJ2-3; 8 bases map to TRBD2. Germline V gives CDR1 MGHRA, CDR2 YSYEKL. V lost 0 bases and J lost 1; bases outside the gene matches: 9. The CDR3 totals 18 residues. CDR3: CASSQDLRGLGGTDTQYF. CDR3 DNA: TGCGCCAGCAGCCAAGATCTTCGGGGACTAGGGGGCACAGATACGCAGTATTTT.